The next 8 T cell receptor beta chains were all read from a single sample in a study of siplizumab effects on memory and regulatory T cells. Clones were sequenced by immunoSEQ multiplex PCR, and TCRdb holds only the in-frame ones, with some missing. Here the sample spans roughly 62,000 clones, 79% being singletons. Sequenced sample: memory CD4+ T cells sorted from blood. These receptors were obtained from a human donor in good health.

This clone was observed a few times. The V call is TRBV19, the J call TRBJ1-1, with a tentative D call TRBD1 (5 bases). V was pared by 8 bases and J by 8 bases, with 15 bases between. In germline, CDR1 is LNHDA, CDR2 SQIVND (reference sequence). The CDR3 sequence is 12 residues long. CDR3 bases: TGTGCCAGTCCCGGGGCCGGAAGGGAAGCTTTCTTT. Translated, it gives CASPGAGREAFF.

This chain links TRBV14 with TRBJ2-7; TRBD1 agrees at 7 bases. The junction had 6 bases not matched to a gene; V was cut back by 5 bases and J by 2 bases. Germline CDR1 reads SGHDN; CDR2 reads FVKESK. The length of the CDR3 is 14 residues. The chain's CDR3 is CASSNRQGPYEQYF. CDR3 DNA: TGTGCCAGCAGCAACAGACAGGGTCCCTACGAGCAGTACTTC.

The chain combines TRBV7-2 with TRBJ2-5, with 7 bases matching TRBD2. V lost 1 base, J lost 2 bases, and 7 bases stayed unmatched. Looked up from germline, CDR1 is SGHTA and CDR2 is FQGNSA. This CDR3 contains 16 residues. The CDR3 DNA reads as TGTGCCAGCAGCTTAGGGATCACAGCGGGGCAAGAGACCCAGTACTTC. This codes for CASSLGITAGQETQYF.

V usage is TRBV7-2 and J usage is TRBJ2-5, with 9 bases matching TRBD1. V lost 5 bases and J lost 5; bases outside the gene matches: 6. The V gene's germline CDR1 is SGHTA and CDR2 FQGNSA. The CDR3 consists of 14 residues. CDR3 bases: TGTGCCAGCAGCCGCAGGGACAGGGCCGAGACCCAGTACTTC. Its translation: CASSRRDRAETQYF. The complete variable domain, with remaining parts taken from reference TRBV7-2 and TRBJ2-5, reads GAGVSQSPSNKVTEKGKDVELRCDPISGHTALYWYRQSLGQGLEFLIYFQGNSAPDKSGLPSDRFSAERTGGSVSTLTIQRTQQEDSAVYLCASSRRDRAETQYFGPGTRLLVL.

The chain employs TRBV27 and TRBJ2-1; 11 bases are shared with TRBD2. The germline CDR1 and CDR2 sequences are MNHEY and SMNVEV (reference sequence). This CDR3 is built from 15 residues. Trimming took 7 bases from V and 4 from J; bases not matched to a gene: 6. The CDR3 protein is CASTKLAGVYNEQFF. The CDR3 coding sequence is TGTGCCAGCACCAAACTAGCGGGGGTATACAATGAGCAGTTCTTC.

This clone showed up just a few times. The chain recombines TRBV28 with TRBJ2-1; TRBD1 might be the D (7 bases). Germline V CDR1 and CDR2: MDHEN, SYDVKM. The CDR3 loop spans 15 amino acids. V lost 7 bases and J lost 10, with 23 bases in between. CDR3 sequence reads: CASTDDREVSGEQFF. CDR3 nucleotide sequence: TGTGCCAGCACCGACGACAGGGAGGTGTCGGGGGAGCAGTTCTTC.

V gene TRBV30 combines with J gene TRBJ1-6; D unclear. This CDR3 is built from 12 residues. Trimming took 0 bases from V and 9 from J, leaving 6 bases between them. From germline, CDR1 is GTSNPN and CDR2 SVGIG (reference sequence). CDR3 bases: TGTGCCTGGAGTGTATCCGCTTCACCCCTCCACTTT. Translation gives CAWSVSASPLHF.

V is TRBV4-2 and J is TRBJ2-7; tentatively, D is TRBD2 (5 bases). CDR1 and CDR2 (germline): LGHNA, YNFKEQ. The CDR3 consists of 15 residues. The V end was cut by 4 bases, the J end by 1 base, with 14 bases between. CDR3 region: CASSPPGRASYEQYF. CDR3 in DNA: TGTGCCAGCAGCCCCCCCGGGCGGGCTTCCTACGAGCAGTACTTC.